The T cell receptor (beta chain) under discussion was sequenced for a study of blood T cell repertoires in COVID-19. In this sample, this clone turned up a few times. Measured with immunoSEQ multiplex PCR; TCRdb has only the in-frame clones, and not every one. The data show around 15,000 clones, around 79% seen once. The clonotype comes from a woman aged 70-85 years with active COVID-19. The sequenced sample consisted of peripheral blood.

The chain's CDR3 is CASSLRGTGGRYEQYF. As DNA, the CDR3 is TGTGCCAGCAGTCTACGGGGGACAGGGGGTCGGTACGAGCAGTACTTC. V and J are TRBV6-6 and TRBJ2-7, with TRBD1 matching 11 bases. The germline CDR1 and CDR2 sequences are MNHNY and SVGAGI (reference sequence). The CDR3 totals 16 residues. J gave up 4 bases and V 5 bases, and 10 bases lay outside the gene matches.